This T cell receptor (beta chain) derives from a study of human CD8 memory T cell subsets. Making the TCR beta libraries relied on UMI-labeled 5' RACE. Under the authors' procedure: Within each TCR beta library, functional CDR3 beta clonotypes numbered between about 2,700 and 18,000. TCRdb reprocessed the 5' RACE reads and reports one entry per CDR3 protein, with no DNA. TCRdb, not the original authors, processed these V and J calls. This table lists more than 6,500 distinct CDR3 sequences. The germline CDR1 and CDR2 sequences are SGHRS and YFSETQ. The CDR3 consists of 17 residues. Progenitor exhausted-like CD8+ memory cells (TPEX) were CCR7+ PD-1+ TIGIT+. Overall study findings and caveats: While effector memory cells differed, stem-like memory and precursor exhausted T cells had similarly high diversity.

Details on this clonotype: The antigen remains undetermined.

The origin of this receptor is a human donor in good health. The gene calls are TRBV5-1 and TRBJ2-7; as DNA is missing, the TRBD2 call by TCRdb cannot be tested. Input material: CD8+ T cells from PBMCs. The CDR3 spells CASSLGPSGTSSYEQYF.